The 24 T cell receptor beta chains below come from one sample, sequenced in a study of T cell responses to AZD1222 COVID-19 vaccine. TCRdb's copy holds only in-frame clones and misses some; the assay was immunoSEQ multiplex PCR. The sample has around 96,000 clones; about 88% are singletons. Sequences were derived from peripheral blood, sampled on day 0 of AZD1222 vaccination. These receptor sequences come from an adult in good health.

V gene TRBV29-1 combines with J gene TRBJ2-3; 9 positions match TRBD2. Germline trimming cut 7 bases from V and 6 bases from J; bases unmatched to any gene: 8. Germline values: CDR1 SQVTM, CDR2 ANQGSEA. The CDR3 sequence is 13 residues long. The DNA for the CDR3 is TGCAGCGGAGCGGCGGGGGGGCCGGATACGCAGTATTTT. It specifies CSGAAGGPDTQYF.

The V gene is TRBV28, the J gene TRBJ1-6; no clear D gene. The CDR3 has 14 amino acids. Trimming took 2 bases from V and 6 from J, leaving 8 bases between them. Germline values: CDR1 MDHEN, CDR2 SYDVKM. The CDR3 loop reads CASSLRSFNSPLHF. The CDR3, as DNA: TGTGCCAGCAGTTTAAGGAGTTTTAATTCACCCCTCCACTTT. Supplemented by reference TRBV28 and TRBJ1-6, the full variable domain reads DVKVTQSSRYLVKRTGEKVFLECVQDMDHENMFWYRQDPGLGLRLIYFSYDVKMKEKGDIPEGYSVSREKKERFSLILESASTNQTSMYLCASSLRSFNSPLHFGNGTRLTVT.

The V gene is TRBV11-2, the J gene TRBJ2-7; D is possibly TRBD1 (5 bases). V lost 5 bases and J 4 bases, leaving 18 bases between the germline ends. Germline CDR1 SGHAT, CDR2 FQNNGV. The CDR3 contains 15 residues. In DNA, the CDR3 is TGTGCCAGCAGCCCCGACTTATCCAGGGCGTACGAGCAGTACTTC. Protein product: CASSPDLSRAYEQYF.

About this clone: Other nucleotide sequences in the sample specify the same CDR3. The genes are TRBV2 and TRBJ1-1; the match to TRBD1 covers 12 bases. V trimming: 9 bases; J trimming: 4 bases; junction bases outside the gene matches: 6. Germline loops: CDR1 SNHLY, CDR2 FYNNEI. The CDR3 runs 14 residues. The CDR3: CASSKGQGATEAFF. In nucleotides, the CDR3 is TGTGCCAGTTCTAAGGGACAGGGGGCCACTGAAGCTTTCTTT.

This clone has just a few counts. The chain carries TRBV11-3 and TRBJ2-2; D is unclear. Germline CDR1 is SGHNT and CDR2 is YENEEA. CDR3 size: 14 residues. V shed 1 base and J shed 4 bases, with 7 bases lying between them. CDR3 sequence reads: CASSLGPSTGELFF. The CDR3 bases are TGTGCCAGCAGCTTAGGGCCCAGCACCGGGGAGCTGTTTTTT.

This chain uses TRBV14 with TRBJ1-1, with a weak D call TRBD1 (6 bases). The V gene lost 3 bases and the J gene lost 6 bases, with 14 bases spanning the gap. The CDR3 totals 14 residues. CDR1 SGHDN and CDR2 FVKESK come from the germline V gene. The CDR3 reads CASSQLGGDPEAFF. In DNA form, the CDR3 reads TGTGCCAGCAGCCAGCTAGGGGGTGATCCTGAAGCTTTCTTT.

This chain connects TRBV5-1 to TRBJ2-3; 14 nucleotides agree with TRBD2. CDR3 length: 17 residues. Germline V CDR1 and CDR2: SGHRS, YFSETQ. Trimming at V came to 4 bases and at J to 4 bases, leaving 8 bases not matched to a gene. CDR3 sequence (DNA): TGCGCCAGCAGCCAGCACATGACTAGCGGGGGGGCAGATACGCAGTATTTT. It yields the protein CASSQHMTSGGADTQYF.

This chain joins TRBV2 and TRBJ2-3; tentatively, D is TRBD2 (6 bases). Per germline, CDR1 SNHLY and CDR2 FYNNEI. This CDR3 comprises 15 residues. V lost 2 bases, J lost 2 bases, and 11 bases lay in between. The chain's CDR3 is CASSEWRGDTDTQYF. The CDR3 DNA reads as TGTGCCAGCAGTGAATGGCGGGGAGACACAGATACGCAGTATTTT.

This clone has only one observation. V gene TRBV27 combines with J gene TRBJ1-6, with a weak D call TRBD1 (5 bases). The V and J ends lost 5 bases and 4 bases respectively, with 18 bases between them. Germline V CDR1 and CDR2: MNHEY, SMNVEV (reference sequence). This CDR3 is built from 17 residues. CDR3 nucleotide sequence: TGTGCCAGCAGTCCGATTTACCGGCAGGGTTATAATTCACCCCTCCACTTT. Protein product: CASSPIYRQGYNSPLHF.

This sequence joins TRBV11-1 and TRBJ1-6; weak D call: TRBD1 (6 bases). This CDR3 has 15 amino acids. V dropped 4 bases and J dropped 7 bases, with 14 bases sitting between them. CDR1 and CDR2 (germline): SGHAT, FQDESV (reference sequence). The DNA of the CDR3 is TGTGCCAGCAGCTCCCGTGAAGGGACAAATTCACCCCTCCACTTT. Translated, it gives CASSSREGTNSPLHF. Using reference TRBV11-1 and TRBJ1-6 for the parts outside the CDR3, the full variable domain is EAEVAQSPRYKITEKSQAVAFWCDPISGHATLYWYRQILGQGPELLVQFQDESVVDDSQLPKDRFSAERLKGVDSTLKIQPAELGDSAMYLCASSSREGTNSPLHFGNGTRLTVT.

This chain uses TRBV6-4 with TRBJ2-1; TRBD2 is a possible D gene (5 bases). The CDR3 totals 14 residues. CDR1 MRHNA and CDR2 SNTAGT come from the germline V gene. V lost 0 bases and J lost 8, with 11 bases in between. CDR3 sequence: CASSDSGGSDEQFF. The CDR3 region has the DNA TGTGCCAGCAGTGACTCCGGCGGGTCGGATGAGCAGTTCTTC.

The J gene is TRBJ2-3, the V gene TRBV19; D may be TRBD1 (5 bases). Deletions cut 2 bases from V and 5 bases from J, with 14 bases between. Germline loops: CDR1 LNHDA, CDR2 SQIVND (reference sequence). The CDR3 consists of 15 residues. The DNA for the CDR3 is TGTGCCAGTAGTATATTCGAGACAGCAAAAGATACGCAGTATTTT. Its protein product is CASSIFETAKDTQYF. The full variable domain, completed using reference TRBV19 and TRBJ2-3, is DGGITQSPKYLFRKEGQNVTLSCEQNLNHDAMYWYRQDPGQGLRLIYYSQIVNDFQKGDIAEGYSVSREKKESFPLTVTSAQKNPTAFYLCASSIFETAKDTQYFGPGTRLTVL.

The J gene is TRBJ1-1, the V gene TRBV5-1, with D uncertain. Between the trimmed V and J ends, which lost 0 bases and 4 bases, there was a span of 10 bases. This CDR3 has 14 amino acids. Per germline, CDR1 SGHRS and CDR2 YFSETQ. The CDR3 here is CASSLGRTFTEAFF. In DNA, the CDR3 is TGCGCCAGCAGCTTGGGCAGGACCTTCACTGAAGCTTTCTTT.

The CDR3, as DNA: TGCGCCAGCAGTGAGTCGATGGGACAGGGGAACTATGGCTACACCTTC. Its translation is CASSESMGQGNYGYTF. The rearrangement joins TRBV10-1 to TRBJ1-2, with 10 bases that match TRBD1. The junction had 3 bases not matched to a gene; V was cut back by 0 bases and J by 2 bases. This CDR3 has 16 residues. Germline lookup yields CDR1 WNHNN and CDR2 SYGVQD (reference sequence).

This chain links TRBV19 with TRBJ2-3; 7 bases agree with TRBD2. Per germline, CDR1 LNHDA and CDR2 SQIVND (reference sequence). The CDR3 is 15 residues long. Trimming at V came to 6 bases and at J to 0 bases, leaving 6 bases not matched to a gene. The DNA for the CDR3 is TGTGCCAGTAGCCGACCGGGGGGTAGCACAGATACGCAGTATTTT. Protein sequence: CASSRPGGSTDTQYF.

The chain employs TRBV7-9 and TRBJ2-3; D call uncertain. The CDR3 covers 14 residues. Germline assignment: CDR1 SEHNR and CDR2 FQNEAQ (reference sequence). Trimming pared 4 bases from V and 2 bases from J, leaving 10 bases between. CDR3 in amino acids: CASSSERFTDTQYF. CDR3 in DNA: TGTGCCAGCAGCTCGGAGCGTTTCACAGATACGCAGTATTTT.

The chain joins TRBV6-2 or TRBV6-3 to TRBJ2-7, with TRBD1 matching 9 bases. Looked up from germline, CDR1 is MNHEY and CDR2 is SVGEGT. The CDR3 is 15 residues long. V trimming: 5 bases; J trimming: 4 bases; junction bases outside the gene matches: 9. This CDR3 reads CASSRSGTGWYEQYF. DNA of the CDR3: TGTGCCAGCAGTAGATCCGGGACAGGGTGGTACGAGCAGTACTTC.

The CDR3 nucleotides are TGTGCCAGCTCACCTGCCCTAGCGGGGGGGCAGGAGACCCAGTACTTC. Protein sequence: CASSPALAGGQETQYF. The V gene is TRBV18, the J gene TRBJ2-5, with 12 bases that match TRBD2. CDR1 is KGHSH and CDR2 is LQKENI in the germline V gene. This CDR3 region has 16 residues. Trimming removed 3 bases from V and 5 bases from J; junction bases left unmatched: 7. Looking up the rest from reference TRBV18 and TRBJ2-5 gives the full variable domain: NAGVMQNPRHLVRRRGQEARLRCSPMKGHSHVYWYRQLPEEGLKFMVYLQKENIIDESGMPKERFSAEFPKEGPSILRIQQVVRGDSAAYFCASSPALAGGQETQYFGPGTRLLVL.

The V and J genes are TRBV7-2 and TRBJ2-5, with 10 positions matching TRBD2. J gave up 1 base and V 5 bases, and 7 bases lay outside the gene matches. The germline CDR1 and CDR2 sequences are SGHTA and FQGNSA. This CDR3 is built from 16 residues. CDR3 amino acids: CASSPSWTSGQETQYF. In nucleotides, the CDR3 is TGTGCCAGCAGCCCTTCTTGGACTAGCGGCCAAGAGACCCAGTACTTC.

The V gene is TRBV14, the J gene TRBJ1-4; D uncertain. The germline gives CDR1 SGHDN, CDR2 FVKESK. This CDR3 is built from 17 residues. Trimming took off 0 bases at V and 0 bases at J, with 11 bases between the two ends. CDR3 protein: CASSQDLRGATNEKLFF. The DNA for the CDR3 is TGTGCCAGCAGCCAAGATCTCCGGGGAGCAACTAATGAAAAACTGTTTTTT.

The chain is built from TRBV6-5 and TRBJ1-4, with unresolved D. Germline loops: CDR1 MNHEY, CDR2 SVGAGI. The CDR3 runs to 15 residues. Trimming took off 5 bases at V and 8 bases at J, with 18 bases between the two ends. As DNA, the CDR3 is TGTGCCAGCAGTCCCCTTACGGTATTTGGAGAAAAACTGTTTTTT. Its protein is CASSPLTVFGEKLFF.

This chain's CDR3 is CASSLRNRASYEQYF. CDR3 bases: TGTGCCAGCAGCCTCAGGAACAGGGCCTCCTACGAGCAGTACTTC. The chain carries TRBV3-1 (or the pseudogene TRBV3-2) and TRBJ2-7; the D gene is possibly TRBD1 (6 bases). V was cut by 4 bases and J by 0 bases, with 13 bases left in between. The CDR3 runs to 15 residues. Germline assignment: CDR1 LGHDT and CDR2 YNNKEL (reference sequence).

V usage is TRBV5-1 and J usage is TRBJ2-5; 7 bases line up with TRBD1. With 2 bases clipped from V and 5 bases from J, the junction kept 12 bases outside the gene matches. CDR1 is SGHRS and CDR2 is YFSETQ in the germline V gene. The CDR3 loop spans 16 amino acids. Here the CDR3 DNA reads TGCGCCAGCAGCTTAGACCCGACAGGGAAGGGGGAGACCCAGTACTTC. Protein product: CASSLDPTGKGETQYF.

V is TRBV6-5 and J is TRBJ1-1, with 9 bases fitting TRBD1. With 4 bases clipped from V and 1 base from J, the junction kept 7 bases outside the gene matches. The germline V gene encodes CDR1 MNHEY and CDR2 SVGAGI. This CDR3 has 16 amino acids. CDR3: CASSSGTGSRNTEAFF. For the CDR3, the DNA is TGTGCCAGCAGTTCCGGGACAGGGTCAAGGAACACTGAAGCTTTCTTT.